Each of the 27 T cell receptor beta chains below was sequenced from the same sample in a study of CXCR3-negative and CXCR3-positive naive CD8 T cells. The libraries of TRB cDNA were prepared using 5' RACE with UMI labels. Reanalyzing the 5' RACE reads, TCRdb keeps one entry per CDR3 protein, without DNA. Across some 22,000 distinct CDR3 sequences, the top ten clones capture 4% to 5% of the sample. The sequencing sample was made of naive CXCR3- CD8+ T cells from blood. Subset meaning: CD45RO-CCR7+CD27+CD95- naive CD8+ T cells lacking CXCR3 (TNR3-). The receptors come from a human donor in good health. Some clones in this sample may be carry-over from other donors' samples.

The rearrangement links TRBV5-6 to TRBJ2-2; the TCRdb call, TRBD1, lacks DNA for checking. The CDR3 sequence is 21 residues long. In germline, CDR1 is SGHDT, CDR2 YYEEEE. The CDR3 loop reads CASSVQNLDRGRWGSTGELFF.

The chain recombines TRBV5-1 with TRBJ2-7. Germline V CDR1 and CDR2: SGHRS, YFSETQ. The CDR3 covers 13 residues. This CDR3 is CASSLAVTYEQYF.

The V gene is TRBV7-6, the J gene TRBJ2-2; TCRdb selects TRBD1, and the lack of DNA leaves this call unchecked. This CDR3 is built from 15 residues. CDR1 is SGHVS, CDR2 FNYEAQ, per germline. CDR3 protein: CASSSRTGNAGELFF.

Measured by frequency, this clonotype is medium-sized (0.01 to 0.1%). The gene calls are TRBV7-8 and TRBJ2-3; TCRdb outputs TRBD2, but without DNA this stays unchecked. The CDR3 length is 18 residues. Germline CDR1 reads SGHVS; CDR2 reads FQNEAQ. CDR3: CASRALRVMAPSTDTQYF.

The rearrangement links TRBV12-3 or TRBV12-4 to TRBJ2-6. The CDR3 length is 17 residues. This CDR3 is CASSTFRIHSGANVLTF.

V gene TRBV12-5 combines with J gene TRBJ2-7; TCRdb gives TRBD1 as the D gene, but with no DNA this cannot be confirmed. The CDR3 has 15 residues. In germline, CDR1 is LGHNT, CDR2 FRNRAP. CDR3: CASGYGPEGADEQYF.

The chain recombines TRBV7-2 with TRBJ2-3; no DNA is available, so the TRBD2 call from TCRdb remains unchecked. Germline V CDR1 and CDR2: SGHTA, FQGNSA. The CDR3 loop spans 14 amino acids. CDR3 region: CASSPGGSTDTQYF.

The chain uses TRBV20-1 and TRBJ2-3; TCRdb calls TRBD1, which cannot be checked without DNA. This CDR3 comprises 14 residues. Germline CDR1 and CDR2: DFQATT and SNEGSKA (reference sequence). The chain's CDR3 is CSARVPTATDTQYF.

The J gene is TRBJ2-5, the V gene TRBV12-3 or TRBV12-4. The CDR3 contains 15 residues. The CDR3 protein is CASSSVYPYQETQYF.

This rearrangement joins TRBV28 to TRBJ2-4; the TCRdb D gene call, TRBD2, has no DNA to confirm it. The CDR3 consists of 15 residues. Per the germline V gene, CDR1 is MDHEN and CDR2 is SYDVKM. CDR3 protein: CASSLYGGDRNIQYF.

V is TRBV7-3 and J is TRBJ2-2. This CDR3 has 15 amino acids. In germline, CDR1 is SGHTA, CDR2 FQGTGA. CDR3 sequence reads: CASSVVGTNTGELFF.

This chain joins TRBV7-9 and TRBJ2-3; TCRdb selects TRBD1, and the lack of DNA leaves this call unchecked. Germline-derived CDR1 and CDR2 are SEHNR and FQNEAQ (reference sequence). The CDR3 is 14 amino acids. The CDR3 loop is CASTTLGPVDTQYF.

The chain uses TRBV27 and TRBJ1-1. In germline, CDR1 is MNHEY, CDR2 SMNVEV (reference sequence). This CDR3 has 14 residues. The CDR3 reads CASSFIEGNTEAFF.

The chain carries TRBV5-1 and TRBJ2-7; TCRdb's D gene call, TRBD1, goes unchecked for lack of DNA. Germline V CDR1 and CDR2: SGHRS, YFSETQ. This CDR3 region has 15 residues. The CDR3 here is CASSLVQGTSYEQYF. Combining the CDR3 with reference TRBV5-1 and TRBJ2-7 gives the whole variable domain KAGVTQTPRYLIKTRGQQVTLSCSPISGHRSVSWYQQTPGQGLQFLFEYFSETQRNKGNFPGRFSGRQFSNSRSEMNVSTLELGDSALYLCASSLVQGTSYEQYFGPGTRLTVT.

V usage is TRBV5-1 and J usage is TRBJ2-1; the D call of TRBD2 rests on TCRdb alone, since no DNA is present to check it. This CDR3 spans 18 amino acids. CDR1 SGHRS and CDR2 YFSETQ come from the germline V gene. The CDR3 is CASSTTPLRGTEINEQFF. Looking up the rest from reference TRBV5-1 and TRBJ2-1 gives the full variable domain: KAGVTQTPRYLIKTRGQQVTLSCSPISGHRSVSWYQQTPGQGLQFLFEYFSETQRNKGNFPGRFSGRQFSNSRSEMNVSTLELGDSALYLCASSTTPLRGTEINEQFFGPGTRLTVL.

The chain recombines TRBV28 with TRBJ2-5; TCRdb proposes TRBD1, but this gene call is untestable without DNA. This CDR3 is built from 17 residues. Germline CDR1 MDHEN, CDR2 SYDVKM. CDR3 protein: CASSSPGVGGLQETQYF.

This chain links TRBV6-4 with TRBJ1-5. Germline loops: CDR1 MRHNA, CDR2 SNTAGT. The CDR3 loop spans 13 amino acids. The CDR3 loop reads CASSEGSNQPQHF.

V and J are TRBV6-2 or TRBV6-3 and TRBJ2-1. The CDR3 extends over 15 amino acids. Germline V gene sequence: CDR1 MNHEY, CDR2 SVGEGT. The CDR3 spells CASSPRGILANEQFF.

The rearrangement joins TRBV27 to TRBJ2-2. The germline CDR1 and CDR2 sequences are MNHEY and SMNVEV (reference sequence). The CDR3 extends over 13 amino acids. CDR3 protein: CASSLSPTGELFF.

V and J are TRBV7-9 and TRBJ2-1; there is no DNA to check the TCRdb D call of TRBD2. The CDR3 is 18 residues long. Germline V gene lookup returns CDR1 SEHNR and CDR2 FQNEAQ (reference sequence). CDR3 protein: CASSLAARSASSYNEQFF.

This chain uses TRBV20-1 with TRBJ1-6; without DNA, the TCRdb call of TRBD1 cannot be checked. The CDR3 length is 15 residues. The germline V gene has CDR1 DFQATT and CDR2 SNEGSKA (reference sequence). The CDR3 loop reads CSARLLGQGSSPLHF.

The V call is TRBV15, the J call TRBJ2-3; no DNA is available, so the TRBD1 call from TCRdb remains unchecked. The germline CDR1 and CDR2 sequences are LNHNV and YYDKDF (reference sequence). The CDR3 covers 16 residues. CDR3 in amino acids: CATSRDPGALPDTQYF. The variable domain in full, with the rest retrieved from reference TRBV15 and TRBJ2-3, is DAMVIQNPRYQVTQFGKPVTLSCSQTLNHNVMYWYQQKSSQAPKLLFHYYDKDFNNEADTPDNFQSRRPNTSFCFLDIRSPGLGDTAMYLCATSRDPGALPDTQYFGPGTRLTVL.

CDR3 sequence reads: CASRSVGSGVREQFF. J is TRBJ2-1 and V is TRBV6-2 or TRBV6-3; TCRdb returns TRBD2, unconfirmable since there is no DNA. The CDR3 contains 15 residues. Germline lookup yields CDR1 MNHEY and CDR2 SVGEGT.

This chain connects TRBV7-3 to TRBJ1-2; checking the TCRdb D call of TRBD1 is not possible without DNA. Germline CDR1 and CDR2: SGHTA and FQGTGA. CDR3 length equals 14 residues. The CDR3 spells CASSSGQGTYGYTF.

V and J are TRBV19 and TRBJ2-1; absent DNA, TCRdb's TRBD1 call cannot be checked. The CDR3 spans 15 residues. CDR1 LNHDA and CDR2 SQIVND come from the germline V gene (reference sequence). This CDR3 reads CASTAVTGGVNEQFF.

This clonotype is medium-sized (0.01 to 0.1%) by frequency. The rearrangement uses TRBV29-1 and TRBJ1-2; no DNA is available, so the TRBD1 call from TCRdb remains unchecked. Germline V gene lookup returns CDR1 SQVTM and CDR2 ANQGSEA. The CDR3 is 11 residues long. This CDR3 is CSVRDSYGYTF.

The chain links TRBV4-1 to TRBJ1-2. This CDR3 region has 14 residues. Germline lookup yields CDR1 MGHRA and CDR2 YSYEKL. CDR3: CASSQPKGNYGYTF.